Listed here is a single TCR beta chain. It has no known antigen specificity. It has no much larger one-base neighbor in the sample; base qualities were not kept. Donors were healthy HIV-negative adults with no recently reported acute infections or vaccinations. All donors were Caucasian adults living in Nashville, Tennessee, USA. CD4+ T cells were enriched by magnetic negative selection; naive cells were then positively selected on CD45RA, and the negative fraction formed the memory subset. After blood collection by leukapheresis, PBMCs were isolated using Ficoll-Histopaque density gradient centrifugation and then cryopreserved in the vapor phase of liquid nitrogen. Analytical flow cytometry was used to check the purity and quantity of every magnetically sorted T cell population. Genomic DNA was isolated from each sorted fraction and quantified by UV absorbance on a Nanodrop 2000c. The data are from a study of shared clonotypes between healthy human individuals (dated by TCRdb to the early 2020s). About the study as a whole: A few men and a couple of women, aged 18 to 49 years, made up the cohort. For each donor, three plates each were used for CD4 naive and CD4 memory, two plates were used for CD8 naive, and one plate was used for CD8 memory. Per donor, leukapheresis produced somewhere between about 0.9 and 9 billion PBMCs. To increase sequencing depth and limit assay-specific biases, TCR repertoire library preparation and sequencing were carried out by different laboratories using diverse techniques. To estimate repertoire size and how much clonotype sharing occurs between individuals, the study deeply sequenced the blood TCR repertoires of five or six healthy adults.

Using the deep immunoSEQ assay, TCR CDR3 regions were amplified from genomic DNA by multiplex PCR. Extracted genomic DNA from each cell subset was distributed evenly across all wells of several immunoSEQ 96-well plates, and each plate was treated as a replicate. For sorted subsets, each replicate PCR was loaded with approximately 190 ng genomic DNA, equivalent to some 31,000 T cell genomes. Purified libraries were quantified with a Qubit 3.0 fluorometer, sized on a Bioanalyzer 2100, and re-quantified with the KAPA Library Quantification kit. Every immunoSEQ 96-well plate was sequenced on a dedicated single-read 150-cycle Illumina NextSeq 550 flow cell. Regarding the original processing steps: Because the immunoSEQ output held only junctional sequences and lacked quality scores, the filtering could not match the filtering applied to full-length reads. Sequences were annotated with PyIR, a Python wrapper for IgBLAST v1.9, using IMGT germline references to assign V/J genes and CDR3. Any read was removed if the V/J assignment was weak (E-value above 1e-6), the CDR3 was missing, or the read contained stop codons, out-of-frame junctions, or ambiguous translated residues. V3J clonotypes were defined as sequences sharing an identical inferred V gene, J gene, and CDR3 amino acid sequence. Percentage overlap between repertoires was calculated by dividing the number of shared unique clonotypes by the size of the smaller repertoire. Repertoire richness was assessed with RTK rarefaction, the Chao1 estimator, and Recon v2.1 estimates of unobserved clonotypes. OLGA was used to compute generation probabilities for all TCRbeta clonotypes that the gDNA method yielded from a handful of donors. TCRdb retrieved this table from immuneACCESS and kept in-frame rearrangements only. Not all clones are present; in checked studies, unresolved V genes account for under half, and no reason is known for the remainder. V, J and clone size were drawn from that table, and D and trimming were deduced from the DNA. The sample table records about 1,500,000 clones; more than 95% of these occur just once. The ten largest clonotypes hold approximately 1.2% of the sample.

What the research found in general, with its limitations: Because the study included a small number of donors, the genetic and exposure-history diversity represented was limited. Roughly 5.2% of naive CD4, approximately 3.7% of naive CD8, 2.3% of memory CD4, and more than 0.35% of memory CD8 clonotypes were shared across several donors. Sampling was restricted to blood, and TCR repertoires in tissues likely differ from the TCR repertoires found in blood. Pairwise subsampling indicated that sequencing depth was expected to affect the degree of clonotype sharing among donors. Compared with non-shared clonotypes, clonotypes shared by all four sorted-subset donors had higher generation probabilities. Estimated clonotype richness was generally larger for naive than for memory subsets. Incomplete sequencing was indicated by rarefaction of sorted-subset datasets, despite the large sequencing depth.

CDR1 is given as LGHNA and CDR2 as YSLEER, both from the germline V gene. The CDR3 sequence holds 15 residues, the cysteine and phenylalanine included. Only CDR3 DNA is held: 45 bases, read in frame from base 1. Between the V and J ends, shortened by 1 base and 0 bases respectively, the junction contains 10 bases. The clonotype was recovered from a man younger than 45 in good health. The source material was naive CD4+ T cells sorted from blood. The cell subset or site label here, explained by the study, means: CD45RA+ positively selected. The chain uses TRBV4-3 and TRBJ2-7, with a tentative D gene TRBD1 over 5 matching bases. The CDR3 sequence is CASSQGRGTSYEQYF. Read as DNA, the sequence is TGCGCCAGCAGCCAAGGTAGGGGCACCTCCTACGAGCAGTACTTC.